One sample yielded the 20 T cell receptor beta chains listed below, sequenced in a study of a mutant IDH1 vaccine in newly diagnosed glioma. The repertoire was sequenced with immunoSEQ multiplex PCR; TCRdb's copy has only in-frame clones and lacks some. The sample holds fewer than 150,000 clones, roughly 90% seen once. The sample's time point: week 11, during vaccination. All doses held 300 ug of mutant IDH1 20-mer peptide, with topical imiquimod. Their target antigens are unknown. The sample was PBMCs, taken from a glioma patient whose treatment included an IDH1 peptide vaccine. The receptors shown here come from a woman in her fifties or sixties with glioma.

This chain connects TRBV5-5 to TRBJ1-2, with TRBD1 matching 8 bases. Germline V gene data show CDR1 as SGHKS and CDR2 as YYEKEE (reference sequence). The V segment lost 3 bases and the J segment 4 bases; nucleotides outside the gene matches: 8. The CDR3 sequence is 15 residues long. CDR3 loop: CASSWGSGGLYGYTF. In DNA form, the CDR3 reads TGTGCCAGCAGCTGGGGGTCAGGGGGCCTCTATGGCTACACCTTC.

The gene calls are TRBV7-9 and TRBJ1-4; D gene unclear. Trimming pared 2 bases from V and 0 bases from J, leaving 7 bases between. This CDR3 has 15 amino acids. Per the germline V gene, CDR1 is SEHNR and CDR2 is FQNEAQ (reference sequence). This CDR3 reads CASSLTVATNEKLFF. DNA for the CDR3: TGTGCCAGCAGCTTAACGGTTGCAACTAATGAAAAACTGTTTTTT.

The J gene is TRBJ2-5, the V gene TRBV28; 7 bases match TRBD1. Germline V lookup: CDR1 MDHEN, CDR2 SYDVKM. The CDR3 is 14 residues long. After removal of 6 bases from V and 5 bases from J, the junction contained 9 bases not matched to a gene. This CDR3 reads CASSPRQGSETQYF. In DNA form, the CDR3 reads TGTGCCAGCAGCCCTAGACAGGGATCGGAGACCCAGTACTTC.

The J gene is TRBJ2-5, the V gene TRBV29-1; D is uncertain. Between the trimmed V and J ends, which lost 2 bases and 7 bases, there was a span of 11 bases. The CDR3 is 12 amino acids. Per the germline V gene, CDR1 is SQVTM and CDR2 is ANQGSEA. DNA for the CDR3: TGCAGCGTTGAAAGGCCTGGAAGGACCCAGTACTTC. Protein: CSVERPGRTQYF. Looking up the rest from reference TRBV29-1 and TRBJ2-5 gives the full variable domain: SAVISQKPSRDICQRGTSLTIQCQVDSQVTMMFWYRQQPGQSLTLIATANQGSEATYESGFVIDKFPISRPNLTFSTLTVSNMSPEDSSIYLCSVERPGRTQYFGPGTRLLVL.

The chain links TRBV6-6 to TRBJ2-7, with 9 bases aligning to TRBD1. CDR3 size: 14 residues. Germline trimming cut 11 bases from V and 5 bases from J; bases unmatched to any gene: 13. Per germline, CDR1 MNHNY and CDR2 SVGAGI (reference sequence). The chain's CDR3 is CACSPGTGFHEQYF. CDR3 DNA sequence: TGTGCCTGCTCCCCTGGGACAGGGTTCCACGAGCAGTACTTC.

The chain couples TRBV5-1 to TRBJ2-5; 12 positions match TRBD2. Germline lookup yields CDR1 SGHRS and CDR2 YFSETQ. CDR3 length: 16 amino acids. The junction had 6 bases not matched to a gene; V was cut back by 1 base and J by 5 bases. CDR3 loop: CASSLRLAGDGETQYF. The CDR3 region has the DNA TGCGCCAGCAGCTTGCGACTAGCGGGAGATGGGGAGACCCAGTACTTC.

The CDR3 DNA reads as TGTGCCAGCATTCGGGACACCCACCTGAACACTGAAGCTTTCTTT. This encodes CASIRDTHLNTEAFF. The J gene is TRBJ1-1, the V gene TRBV6-5; a possible D gene is TRBD1 (6 bases). Germline values: CDR1 MNHEY, CDR2 SVGAGI. This CDR3 has 15 amino acids. Trimming cost V 7 bases and J 0 bases, with 15 bases left between them.

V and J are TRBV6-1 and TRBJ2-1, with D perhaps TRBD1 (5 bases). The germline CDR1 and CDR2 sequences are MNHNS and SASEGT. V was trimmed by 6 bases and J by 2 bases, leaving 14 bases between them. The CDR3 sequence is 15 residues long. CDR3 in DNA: TGTGCCAGCAGCCCAGACAGTAATACCTACAATGAGCAGTTCTTC. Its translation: CASSPDSNTYNEQFF.

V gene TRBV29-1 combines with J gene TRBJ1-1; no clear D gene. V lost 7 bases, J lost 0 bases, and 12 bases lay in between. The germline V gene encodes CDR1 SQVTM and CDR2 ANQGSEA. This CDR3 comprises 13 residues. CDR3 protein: CSAAKELNTEAFF. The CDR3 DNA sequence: TGCAGCGCCGCTAAGGAGTTGAACACTGAAGCTTTCTTT.

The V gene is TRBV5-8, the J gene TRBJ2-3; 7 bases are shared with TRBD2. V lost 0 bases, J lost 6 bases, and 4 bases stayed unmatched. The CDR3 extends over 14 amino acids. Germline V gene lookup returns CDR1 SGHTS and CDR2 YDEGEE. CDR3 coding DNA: TGTGCCAGCAGCTTGGGAAGCGGGATGGATACGCAGTATTTT. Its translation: CASSLGSGMDTQYF.

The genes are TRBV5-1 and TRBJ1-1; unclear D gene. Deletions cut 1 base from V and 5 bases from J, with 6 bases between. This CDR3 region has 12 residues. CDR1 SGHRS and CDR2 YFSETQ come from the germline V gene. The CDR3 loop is CASSLQQTEAFF. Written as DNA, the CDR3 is TGCGCCAGCAGCTTGCAGCAAACTGAAGCTTTCTTT.

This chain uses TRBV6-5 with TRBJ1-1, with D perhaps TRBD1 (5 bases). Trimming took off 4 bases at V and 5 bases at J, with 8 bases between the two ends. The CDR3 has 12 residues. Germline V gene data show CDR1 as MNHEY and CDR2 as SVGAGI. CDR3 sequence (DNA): TGTGCCAGCAGTTGGTCAGGGACTGAAGCTTTCTTT. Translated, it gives CASSWSGTEAFF.

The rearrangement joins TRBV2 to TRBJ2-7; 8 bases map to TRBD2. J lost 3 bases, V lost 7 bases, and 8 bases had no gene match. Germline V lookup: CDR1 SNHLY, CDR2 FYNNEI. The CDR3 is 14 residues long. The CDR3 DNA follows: TGTGCCAGCAAGGGAGTAGCGGGGATCTACGAGCAGTACTTC. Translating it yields CASKGVAGIYEQYF.

The CDR3 DNA is TGTGCCAGCAGTACCAGGGGGCCCCCCTATCAGCCCCAGCATTTT. Amino acid sequence: CASSTRGPPYQPQHF. This rearrangement joins TRBV28 to TRBJ1-5; TRBD1 aligns across 8 bases. Germline loops: CDR1 MDHEN, CDR2 SYDVKM. Trimming removed 5 bases from V and 5 bases from J; junction bases left unmatched: 8. The CDR3 covers 15 residues.

The CDR3 DNA follows: TGTGCCTCGACGCCCCCCGGACGCTCCTACGAGCAGTACTTC. Its translation: CASTPPGRSYEQYF. The genes are TRBV10-3 and TRBJ2-7; no reliable D call. Germline-derived CDR1 and CDR2 are ENHRY and SYGVKD. The CDR3 covers 14 residues. With 11 bases removed from V and 0 bases from J, the gap between germline ends came to 17 bases.

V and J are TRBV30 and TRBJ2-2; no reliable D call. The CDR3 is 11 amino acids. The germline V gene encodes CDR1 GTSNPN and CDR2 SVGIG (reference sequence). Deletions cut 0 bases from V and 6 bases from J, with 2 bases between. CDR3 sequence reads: CAWSVSGELFF. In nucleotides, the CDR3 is TGTGCCTGGAGTGTTTCCGGGGAGCTGTTTTTT.

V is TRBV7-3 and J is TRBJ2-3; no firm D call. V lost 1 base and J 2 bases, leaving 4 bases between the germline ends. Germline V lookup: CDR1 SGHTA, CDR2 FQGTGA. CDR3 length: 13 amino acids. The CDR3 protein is CASSLIPTDTQYF. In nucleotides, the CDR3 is TGTGCCAGCAGCTTAATCCCCACAGATACGCAGTATTTT.

The CDR3 nucleotides read TGTGCCAGCAGTTTATCGGGCACAGATACGCAGTATTTT. Amino acid sequence: CASSLSGTDTQYF. The J gene is TRBJ2-3, the V gene TRBV27, with unresolved D. Between the trimmed V and J ends, which lost 0 bases and 1 base, there was a span of 2 bases. The CDR3 consists of 13 residues. The germline gives CDR1 MNHEY, CDR2 SMNVEV (reference sequence).

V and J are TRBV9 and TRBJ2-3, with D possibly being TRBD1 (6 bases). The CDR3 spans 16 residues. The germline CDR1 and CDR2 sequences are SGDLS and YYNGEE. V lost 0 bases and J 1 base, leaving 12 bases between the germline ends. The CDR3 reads CASSVGFEGGTDTQYF. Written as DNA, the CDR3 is TGTGCCAGCAGCGTAGGATTTGAGGGGGGCACAGATACGCAGTATTTT. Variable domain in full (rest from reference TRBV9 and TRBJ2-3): DSGVTQTPKHLITATGQRVTLRCSPRSGDLSVYWYQQSLDQGLQFLIQYYNGEERAKGNILERFSAQQFPDLHSELNLSSLELGDSALYFCASSVGFEGGTDTQYFGPGTRLTVL.

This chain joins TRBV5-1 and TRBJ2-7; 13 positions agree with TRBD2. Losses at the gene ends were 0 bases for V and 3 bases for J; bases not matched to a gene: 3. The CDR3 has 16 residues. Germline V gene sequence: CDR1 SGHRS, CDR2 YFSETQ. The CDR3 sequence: CASSLVGLAGDYEQYF. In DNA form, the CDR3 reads TGCGCCAGCAGCTTGGTAGGACTAGCGGGAGACTACGAGCAGTACTTC.